Given below is one TCR beta chain in context. Trimming removed 3 bases from V and 9 bases from J; junction bases left unmatched: 10. Germline loops: CDR1 MNHEY, CDR2 SMNVEV (reference sequence). The length of the CDR3 is 15 residues. Each donor gave 9 to 10 milliliters of peripheral blood. These data are taken from a study of blood T cells in healthy people across ages. A J-beta primer mix and a sample-barcoded 5' primer were used in a second PCR of roughly 6 to 11 cycles. TCRdb itself ran the 5' RACE reads through MiXCR, one entry per CDR3 protein. The data show about 1.4 million distinct CDR3 sequences, 55% to 75% seen once.

The rearrangement joins TRBV27 to TRBJ2-1; 8 bases line up with TRBD2. The receptor comes from a young man in good health. The sample taken for sequencing was blood. CDR3 loop: CASSFYGLAQSEQFF. The CDR3 coding sequence is TGTGCCAGCAGTTTTTATGGACTAGCCCAGAGTGAGCAGTTCTTC.